The sequence of this TCR beta chain was determined in a study of monozygotic twins with inflammatory bowel disease. Total RNA, at approximately 3,800 ng, went into every TCR library. Template switching was used to attach UMIs, which incorporated a 6-nucleotide sample barcode. TCRdb re-called the 5' RACE reads, yielding one record per CDR3 amino acid sequence without DNA. The data show 150,000 to 200,000 distinct CDR3 sequences, and the top ten clones hold around 7.2%. Germline V CDR1 and CDR2: SGHDT, YYEEEE. The CDR3 is made up of 16 amino acids. Donors gave approximately 2.5 ml of blood apiece. The source material was blood. The chain combines TRBV5-6 with TRBJ2-3; TCRdb calls TRBD2, which cannot be checked without DNA. The clonotype was recovered from a human donor with ulcerative colitis or Crohn's disease, or a healthy co-twin of an affected twin (not recorded which). CDR3 amino acids: CASSLRLAGVTDTQYF.